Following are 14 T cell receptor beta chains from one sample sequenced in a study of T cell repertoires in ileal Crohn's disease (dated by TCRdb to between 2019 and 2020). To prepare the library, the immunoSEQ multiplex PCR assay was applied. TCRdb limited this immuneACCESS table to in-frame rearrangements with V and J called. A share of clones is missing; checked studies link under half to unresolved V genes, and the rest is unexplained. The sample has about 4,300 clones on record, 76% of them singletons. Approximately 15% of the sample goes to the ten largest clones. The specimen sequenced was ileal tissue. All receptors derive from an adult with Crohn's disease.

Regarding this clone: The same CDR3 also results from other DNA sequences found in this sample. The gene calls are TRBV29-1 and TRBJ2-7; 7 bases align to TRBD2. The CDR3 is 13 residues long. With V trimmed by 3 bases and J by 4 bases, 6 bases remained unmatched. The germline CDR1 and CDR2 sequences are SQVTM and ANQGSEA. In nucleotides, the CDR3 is TGCAGCGTTGAGGGGGGGGAGGAGTACGAGCAGTACTTC. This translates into CSVEGGEEYEQYF.

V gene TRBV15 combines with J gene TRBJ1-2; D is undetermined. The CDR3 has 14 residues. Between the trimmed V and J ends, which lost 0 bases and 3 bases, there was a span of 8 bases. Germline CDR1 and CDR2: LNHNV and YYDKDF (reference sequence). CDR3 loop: CATSRDLEDYGYTF. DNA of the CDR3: TGTGCCACCAGCAGAGATTTAGAGGACTATGGCTACACCTTC.

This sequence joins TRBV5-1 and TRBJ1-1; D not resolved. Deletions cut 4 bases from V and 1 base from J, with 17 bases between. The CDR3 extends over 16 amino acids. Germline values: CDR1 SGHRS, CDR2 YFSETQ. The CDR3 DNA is TGCGCCAGCAGCCCCACCGTCGGACTCACGAACACTGAAGCTTTCTTT. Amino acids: CASSPTVGLTNTEAFF.

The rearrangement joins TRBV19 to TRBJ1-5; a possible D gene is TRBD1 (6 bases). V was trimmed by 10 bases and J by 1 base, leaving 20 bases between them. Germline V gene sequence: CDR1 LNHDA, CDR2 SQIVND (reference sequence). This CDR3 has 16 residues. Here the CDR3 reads CATTRGALDSNQPQHF. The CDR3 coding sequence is TGTGCCACCACCCGGGGGGCGCTTGACAGCAATCAGCCCCAGCATTTT. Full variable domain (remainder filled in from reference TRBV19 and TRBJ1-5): DGGITQSPKYLFRKEGQNVTLSCEQNLNHDAMYWYRQDPGQGLRLIYYSQIVNDFQKGDIAEGYSVSREKKESFPLTVTSAQKNPTAFYLCATTRGALDSNQPQHFGDGTRLSIL.

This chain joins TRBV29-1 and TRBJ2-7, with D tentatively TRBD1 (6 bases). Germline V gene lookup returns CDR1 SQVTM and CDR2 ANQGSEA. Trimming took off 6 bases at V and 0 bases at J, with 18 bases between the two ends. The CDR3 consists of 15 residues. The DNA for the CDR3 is TGCAGCGTGAACGACCGGGACACCAACTCCTACGAGCAGTACTTC. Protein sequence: CSVNDRDTNSYEQYF.

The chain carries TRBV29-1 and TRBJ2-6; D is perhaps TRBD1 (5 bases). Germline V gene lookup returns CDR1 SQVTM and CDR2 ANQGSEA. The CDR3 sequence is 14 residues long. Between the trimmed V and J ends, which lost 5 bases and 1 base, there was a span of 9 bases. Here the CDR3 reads CSVQGKSGANVLTF. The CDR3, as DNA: TGCAGCGTTCAGGGTAAATCTGGGGCCAACGTCCTGACTTTC.

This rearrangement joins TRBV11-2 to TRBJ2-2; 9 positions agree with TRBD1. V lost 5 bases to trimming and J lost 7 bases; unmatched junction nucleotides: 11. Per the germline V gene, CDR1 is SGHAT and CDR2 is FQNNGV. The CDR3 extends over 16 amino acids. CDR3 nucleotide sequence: TGTGCCAGCAGCCGAATCAAGACAGGGGGTATCGGGGAGCTGTTTTTT. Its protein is CASSRIKTGGIGELFF.

Written as DNA, the CDR3 is TGTGCCAGCAGTGGCCTAGCGGGAACACACGGGGAGCTGTTTTTT. Its protein product is CASSGLAGTHGELFF. The rearrangement uses TRBV6-1 and TRBJ2-2; TRBD2 matches 9 bases. This CDR3 has 15 residues. V trimming: 4 bases; J trimming: 7 bases; junction bases outside the gene matches: 7. Germline loops: CDR1 MNHNS, CDR2 SASEGT.

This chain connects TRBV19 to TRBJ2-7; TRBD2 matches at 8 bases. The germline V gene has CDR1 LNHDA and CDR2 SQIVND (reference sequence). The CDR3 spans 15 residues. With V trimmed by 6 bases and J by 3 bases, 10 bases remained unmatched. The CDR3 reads CASSLRGGALYEQYF. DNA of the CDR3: TGTGCCAGTAGCCTTCGGGGGGGAGCCCTCTACGAGCAGTACTTC.

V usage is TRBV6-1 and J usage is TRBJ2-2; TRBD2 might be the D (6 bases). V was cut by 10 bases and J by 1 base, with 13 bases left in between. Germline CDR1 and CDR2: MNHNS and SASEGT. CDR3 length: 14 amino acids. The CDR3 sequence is CAILGTWNTGELFF. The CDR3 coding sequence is TGTGCCATTCTAGGGACTTGGAACACCGGGGAGCTGTTTTTT.

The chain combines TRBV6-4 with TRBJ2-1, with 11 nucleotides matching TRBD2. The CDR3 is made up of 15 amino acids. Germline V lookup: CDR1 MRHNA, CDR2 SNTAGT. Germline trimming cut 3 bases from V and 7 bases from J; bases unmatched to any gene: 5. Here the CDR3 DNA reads TGTGCCAGCAGTGAGACCGCTAGCGGGGGGAATGAGCAGTTCTTC. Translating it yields CASSETASGGNEQFF.

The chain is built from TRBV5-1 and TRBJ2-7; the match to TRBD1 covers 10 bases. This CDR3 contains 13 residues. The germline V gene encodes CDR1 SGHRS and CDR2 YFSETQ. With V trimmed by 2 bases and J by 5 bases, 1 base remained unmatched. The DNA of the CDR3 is TGCGCCAGCAGCTTAGGGACAGGGGACGAGCAGTACTTC. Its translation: CASSLGTGDEQYF.

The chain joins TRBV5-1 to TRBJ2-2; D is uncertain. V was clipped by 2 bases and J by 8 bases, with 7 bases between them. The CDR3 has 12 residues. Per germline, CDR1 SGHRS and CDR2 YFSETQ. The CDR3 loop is CASSLARGELFF. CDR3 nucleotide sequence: TGCGCCAGCAGCTTAGCTAGGGGGGAGCTGTTTTTT.

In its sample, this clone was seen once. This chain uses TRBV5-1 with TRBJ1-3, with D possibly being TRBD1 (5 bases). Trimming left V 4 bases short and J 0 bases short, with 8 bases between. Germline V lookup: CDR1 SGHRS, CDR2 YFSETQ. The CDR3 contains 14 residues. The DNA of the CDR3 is TGCGCCAGCAGCCAAGACAGCTCTGGAAACACCATATATTTT. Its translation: CASSQDSSGNTIYF.